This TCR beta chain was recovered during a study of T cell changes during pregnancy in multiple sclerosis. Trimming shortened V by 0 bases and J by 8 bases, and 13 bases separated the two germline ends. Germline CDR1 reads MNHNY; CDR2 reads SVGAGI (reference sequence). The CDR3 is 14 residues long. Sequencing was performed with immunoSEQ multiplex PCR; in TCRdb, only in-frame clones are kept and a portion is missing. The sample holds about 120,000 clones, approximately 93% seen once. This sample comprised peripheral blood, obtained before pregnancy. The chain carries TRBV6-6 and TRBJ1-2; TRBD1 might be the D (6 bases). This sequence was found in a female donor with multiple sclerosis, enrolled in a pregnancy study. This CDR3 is CASSYSRSQGGYTF. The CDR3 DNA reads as TGTGCCAGCAGTTACTCGAGATCGCAGGGGGGCTACACCTTC.